A selection of T cell receptor beta chains follows, all from one sample in a study of cytomegalovirus exposure and HLA in healthy donors. The method was immunoSEQ multiplex PCR; TCRdb's version includes in-frame clones alone and lacks a portion of them. The sample carries roughly 70,000 clones, 70% to 85% recorded once. The sample consisted of PBMCs. The source of these receptors is a human donor in good health. The CDR3 runs from the conserved cysteine through the conserved F or W. The order of the fields is D gene, V gene, J gene, clone size, CDR3 DNA, CDR3 protein. A D gene is named only where the DNA matches it firmly. Only part of the rows carry a size: once, few, many, or a class if the clone is expanded.

D: .
V: TRBV15
J: TRBJ2-5
size: .
DNA: TGTGCCACCAGCAGAGGGTCTGCGGGGGAGACCCAGTACTTC
CDR3: CATSRGSAGETQYF

D: TRBD2
V: TRBV27
J: TRBJ2-1
size: .
DNA: TGTGCCAGCAGTTTATACATGGGAGGGCCGAATGAGCAGTTCTTC
CDR3: CASSLYMGGPNEQFF

D: .
V: TRBV4-1
J: TRBJ2-1
size: .
DNA: TGCGCCAGCAGCCAAGATGCGTTGGTAGTCTACAATGAGCAGTTCTTC
CDR3: CASSQDALVVYNEQFF

D: TRBD2
V: TRBV5-5
J: TRBJ2-1
size: .
DNA: TGTGCCAGCAGCCCGGGACTAGCGGACTCCTACAATGAGCAGTTCTTC
CDR3: CASSPGLADSYNEQFF

D: .
V: TRBV27
J: TRBJ2-2
size: .
DNA: TGTGCCAGCAGTTTAATCCCGGCGGGGTTAGGAGGAAAAACCGGGGAGCTGTTTTTT
CDR3: CASSLIPAGLGGKTGELFF

D: .
V: TRBV2
J: TRBJ2-6
size: .
DNA: TGTGCCAGCAGTGAGAGAGCCAACGTCCTGACTTTC
CDR3: CASSERANVLTF

D: .
V: TRBV28
J: TRBJ2-5
size: .
DNA: TGTGCCAGCAGTTTGCTAGATCTCAAAGAGACCCAGTACTTC
CDR3: CASSLLDLKETQYF

D: TRBD2
V: TRBV23-1
J: TRBJ2-7
size: .
DNA: TGCGCCAGCAGTCAATCGGGGAGGGGCCCTTCCTACGAGCAGTACTTC
CDR3: CASSQSGRGPSYEQYF

D: TRBD1
V: TRBV5-8
J: TRBJ1-5
size: .
DNA: TGTGCCAGCAGCTCAGGACAGGGGTCTACCTATTATAGCAATCAGCCCCAGCATTTT
CDR3: CASSSGQGSTYYSNQPQHF

D: .
V: TRBV6-1
J: TRBJ2-3
size: .
DNA: TGTGCCAGCACCGGAGGAACAGATACGCAGTATTTT
CDR3: CASTGGTDTQYF

D: .
V: TRBV27
J: TRBJ1-5
size: few
DNA: TGTGCCAGCAGTTTAAGGACACCAAATCAGCCCCAGCATTTT
CDR3: CASSLRTPNQPQHF

D: .
V: TRBV30
J: TRBJ1-4
size: .
DNA: TGTGCCTGGAGTGCATACCGGACACTTGCAACTAATGAAAAACTGTTTTTT
CDR3: CAWSAYRTLATNEKLFF

D: TRBD1
V: TRBV6-1
J: TRBJ1-2
size: .
DNA: TGTGCCAGCAGACCGGACAGGAACTATGGCTACACCTTC
CDR3: CASRPDRNYGYTF